This TCR beta chain came from a study of blood T cell repertoires in COVID-19. Overall study context: Donors in the United States, Italy and Spain gave samples during acute or convalescent COVID-19.

Cohorts were assigned according to the clinical history that participants reported. Authors' data handling: Counts of nucleated cells, estimated from reference gene primer amplification, were obtained. TCRdb keeps only in-frame clones here, not all; method: immunoSEQ multiplex PCR. V and J calls and clone size are as listed in that table; D and trimming were resolved from the DNA. This repertoire shows about 150,000 clones, around 90% found once; its top ten account for 3.5% to 4.5%. Deletions cut 2 bases from V and 6 bases from J, with 17 bases between. There are 16 residues in the CDR3. Germline CDR1 reads MGHRA; CDR2 reads YSYEKL.

The origin of this receptor is a woman between 40 and 55 years old who had been exposed to COVID-19. Sequenced input: PBMCs or T cells enriched from blood (not recorded which). This chain uses TRBV4-1 with TRBJ2-1; D not certain. The CDR3 nucleotides read TGCGCCAGCAGCCAAAGCCCTGGCCAGCGACCCAATGAGCAGTTCTTC. Protein: CASSQSPGQRPNEQFF.